This TCR beta chain was documented in a study of blood T cell repertoires in COVID-19. TCRdb's copy holds only in-frame clones and misses some; the assay was immunoSEQ multiplex PCR. The sample has fewer than 80,000 clones; 88% are singletons. Germline assignment: CDR1 SGHRS and CDR2 YFSETQ. The CDR3 spans 15 residues. Unmatched junction bases numbered 5, after V lost 0 bases and J lost 4 bases. Material for sequencing was peripheral blood. This clonotype originated in a woman in her forties or fifties with active or convalescent COVID-19. The genes are TRBV5-1 and TRBJ2-7, with TRBD2 matching over 9 bases. CDR3 protein: CASSLGLAGVYEQYF. The CDR3, as DNA: TGCGCCAGCAGCTTGGGGTTAGCGGGGGTATACGAGCAGTACTTC.